The rows below give T cell receptor beta chains drawn from one sample of a study of T cells after yellow fever vaccination. TCRdb redid the calling of the 5' RACE reads with MiXCR, one entry per CDR3 protein. In the table there are some 110,000 distinct CDR3 sequences, roughly 8.4% of which are singletons. Material: CD8+ T cells sorted from PBMCs, obtained 45 days after the yellow fever booster vaccination. The source is a man aged 30 to 39 who received the YFV17D yellow fever vaccine. CDR3s include the opening cysteine and the closing phenylalanine or tryptophan. The D gene is left open where the match is weak. Clone size is given for some rows only: seen once, a few or many times, or a class if the clone is expanded.

d_call j_call clone_size v_call cdr3_nt cdr3_aa
- TRBJ2-1 many TRBV6-5 TGTGCCAGCAGTTACGGGAGAAGCTCCTACAATGAGCAGTTCTTC CASSYGRSSYNEQFF
- TRBJ1-2 many TRBV20-1 TGCAGTGCTAGAGTTTTATCCGGGGGCTACACCTTC CSARVLSGGYTF
TRBD2 TRBJ2-1 - TRBV6-2/TRBV6-3 TGTGCCAGCGGCCTGACTAGCGGGCGTTACAATGAGCAGTTCTTC CASGLTSGRYNEQFF
- TRBJ2-7 many TRBV30 TGTGCCTGGAGTTCCGGGCGGAACTACGAGCAGTACTTC CAWSSGRNYEQYF
TRBD2 TRBJ2-1 many TRBV5-5 TGTGCCAGCAGCGGGGCGGGAGGGTACAATGAGCAGTTCTTC CASSGAGGYNEQFF
TRBD2 TRBJ2-1 - TRBV12-3/TRBV12-4 TGTGGCAGCACCCATGACTCCAGGACTAGCGGGGACTACAATGAGCAGTTCTTC CGSTHDSRTSGDYNEQFF
- TRBJ1-4 - TRBV4-3 TGCGCCAGCAGCCCTGGTGAAAAACTGTTTTTT CASSPGEKLFF
TRBD2 TRBJ2-3 - TRBV12-3/TRBV12-4 TGTGCCAGCAGTTTATTGGAGGCGGGAGGCACAGATACGCAGTATTTT CASSLLEAGGTDTQYF
- TRBJ2-1 many TRBV6-1 TGTGCCAGCAGTGACACCCTCATGGGGAATGAGCAGTTCTTC CASSDTLMGNEQFF
- TRBJ2-1 many TRBV12-3/TRBV12-4 TGTGCCAGCAGTCATTTTTTGGGCGAGCGGGCGAAGCCTACCTACAATGAGCAGTTCTTC CASSHFLGERAKPTYNEQFF
- TRBJ1-4 - TRBV2 TGTGCCAGCAGTGAAGGGAAGGCATGGGGTGAAAAACTGTTTTTT CASSEGKAWGEKLFF
TRBD2 TRBJ2-7 many TRBV5-1 TGCGCCAGCAGGGGTACTAGCGGAGGTACCTACGAGCAGTACTTC CASRGTSGGTYEQYF
TRBD1 TRBJ1-1 many TRBV29-1 TGCAGCGTGGGGACAGGGGGCTCTGAAGCTTTCTTT CSVGTGGSEAFF
- TRBJ2-1 few TRBV18 TGTGCCAGCTCACCTTTGGAACTGATCCACTCCTACAATGAGCAGTTCTTC CASSPLELIHSYNEQFF
- TRBJ2-7 few TRBV5-1 TGCGCCAGCAGCCCTAACAACTTAGAGCAGTACTTC CASSPNNLEQYF
- TRBJ2-1 many TRBV20-1 TGCAGTGCTAGAGATCGCGGTCTAGCAGGGACCCGCTCCTACAATGAGCAGTTCTTC CSARDRGLAGTRSYNEQFF
TRBD2 TRBJ2-3 - TRBV30 TGTGCCTGGATCGGGGGGGCGACAGATACGCAGTATTTT CAWIGGATDTQYF
- TRBJ2-2 few TRBV14 TGTGCCAGCAGCATCGTGAGGGCGGGCACCGGGGAGCTGTTTTTT CASSIVRAGTGELFF
TRBD1 TRBJ2-1 many TRBV4-3 TGCGCCAGCAGCCAAGCCGGGACAGATTACAATGAGCAGTTCTTC CASSQAGTDYNEQFF
- TRBJ2-2 few TRBV24-1 TGTGCCACCAGTGATTTTGGCCAAGGAGGCGGGGAGCTGTTTTTT CATSDFGQGGGELFF
- TRBJ2-5 - TRBV7-6 TGTGCCAGCAGCTTAGGCAGGGACGGGGAGACCCAGTACTTC CASSLGRDGETQYF
TRBD2 TRBJ2-7 many TRBV5-1 TGCGCCAGCAGCTTCGCTAGCGGATCCTACGAGCAGTACTTC CASSFASGSYEQYF
TRBD2 TRBJ2-3 - TRBV3-1 TGTGCCAGCAGCCAACCCCAGCGGGAGGGCCTGCCCCTCCAGTATTTT CASSQPQREGLPLQYF
- TRBJ2-7 many TRBV10-3 TGTGCCATCAGTGAGTCCCGGGGCTGGCTTCTGACCTACGAGCAGTACTTC CAISESRGWLLTYEQYF
- TRBJ2-5 - TRBV3-1 TGTGCCAGCAGCCCTTCCGCGGGACACCTACGGAAGACCCAGTACTTC CASSPSAGHLRKTQYF
- TRBJ2-1 many TRBV5-1 TGCGCCAGCAGTTCAGTAGCAGCCTACAATGAGCAGTTCTTC CASSSVAAYNEQFF
TRBD1 TRBJ1-1 many TRBV29-1 TGCAGCGTTGAGACAGGGGGAATGAACACTGAAGCTTTCTTT CSVETGGMNTEAFF
- TRBJ2-4 few TRBV29-1 TGCAGCGTTGAAGTCCCGGCAGTGAGGAACATTCAGTACTTC CSVEVPAVRNIQYF
TRBD2 TRBJ2-1 many TRBV15 TGTGCCACCTCTAGCGGGAGGGTGAGCTCCTACAATGAGCAGTTCTTC CATSSGRVSSYNEQFF
- TRBJ2-3 few TRBV7-9 TGTGCCAGCAACGGACAGGATACGCAGTATTTT CASNGQDTQYF
TRBD2 TRBJ2-1 - TRBV19 TGTGCCAGTGCGAATTTGGGAGCGGGGTACAATGAGCAGTTCTTC CASANLGAGYNEQFF
TRBD2 TRBJ2-7 - TRBV30 TGTGCCTGGAGTAATGGACTAGCGCTTGCCTACGAGCAGTACTTC CAWSNGLALAYEQYF
- TRBJ2-7 many TRBV4-2 TGTGCCAGCAGCCAAGAAAACGACGAGCAGTACTTC CASSQENDEQYF
- TRBJ2-7 many TRBV4-2 TGTGCCAGCAGCAATGGGGAATACGAGCAGTACTTC CASSNGEYEQYF
- TRBJ1-6 - TRBV30 TGTGCCTGGAGAACGGACCTGCGACGGTCCTATAATTCACCCCTCCACTTT CAWRTDLRRSYNSPLHF
- TRBJ2-3 many TRBV24-1 TGTGCCACCAGTGAAAAGGAGTCTACGCAGTATTTT CATSEKESTQYF
- TRBJ2-7 many TRBV3-1 TGTGCCAGCAGCAAAAACCACAGGGAGTCCTACGAGCAGTACTTC CASSKNHRESYEQYF
- TRBJ1-1 many TRBV7-9 TGTGCCAGCAACCACGGGCAGGGGCCGACAAACACTGAAGCTTTCTTT CASNHGQGPTNTEAFF
- TRBJ1-4 few TRBV7-2 TGTGCCAGCAGCCGCCCTGGGGTGGGCGAAAAACTGTTTTTT CASSRPGVGEKLFF
- TRBJ1-4 - TRBV5-1 TGCGCCAGCAGCTCCCGAGGGGTCGACAGGACCGAAAAACTGTTTTTT CASSSRGVDRTEKLFF
TRBD2 TRBJ2-7 many TRBV10-2 TGCGCCAGCAGTGTAGCGGGAGAAGCCTACGAGCAGTACTTC CASSVAGEAYEQYF
TRBD2 TRBJ2-5 many TRBV27 TGTGCCAGTCCGGACACTCGGGGGGGGCAAGAGACCCAGTACTTC CASPDTRGGQETQYF
- TRBJ1-6 - TRBV20-1 TGCAGTGCGAAAGAGGGGGGCGGTGTCCTTTCACCCCTCCACTTT CSAKEGGGVLSPLHF
TRBD2 TRBJ2-7 many TRBV20-1 TGCAGTGCTAGCTCTAGCGGGGTCTCCTACGAGCAGTACTTC CSASSSGVSYEQYF
- TRBJ2-7 few TRBV19 TGTGCCAGTAGTACGCGGGACTCCTACGAGCAGTACTTC CASSTRDSYEQYF
- TRBJ1-1 many TRBV27 TGTGCCAGCAGTTTATCGATGTCAATGGGTCGCTTCACTGAAGCTTTCTTT CASSLSMSMGRFTEAFF
- TRBJ2-1 many TRBV5-1 TGCGCCAGCAGCTTGTCACAGGCGGTGGAGCAGTTCTTC CASSLSQAVEQFF
TRBD2 TRBJ2-7 many TRBV6-2/TRBV6-3 TGTGCCAGCACCACGCGGCTAGCGGACTACGAGCAGTACTTC CASTTRLADYEQYF
TRBD2 TRBJ2-2 few TRBV6-2/TRBV6-3 TGTGCCAGCAGTTACCCTCGCGGGGGGAGTCCCACCGGGGAGCTGTTTTTT CASSYPRGGSPTGELFF
TRBD2 TRBJ2-3 - TRBV6-4 TGTGCCAGCAGTGACGGGACTAGCGGGGCGGATACGCACTATTTT CASSDGTSGADTHYF
TRBD2 TRBJ2-7 many TRBV13 TGTGCCAGCAGCTCCACCGGGACTAGCGGGAGTAACACCTACGAGCAGTACTTC CASSSTGTSGSNTYEQYF
TRBD1 TRBJ1-2 many TRBV7-6 TGTGCCAGCAGCTTAGCCTCGGGTTCAGGGGGCCCTGGCTACACCTTC CASSLASGSGGPGYTF
- TRBJ2-5 - TRBV11-2 TGTGCCAGCAGCCCTACAGGTGCCGAAGAGACCCAGTACTTC CASSPTGAEETQYF
- TRBJ2-1 many TRBV12-3/TRBV12-4 TGTGCCAGCAGTTTTAGCGGTACCTACAATGAGCAGTTCTTC CASSFSGTYNEQFF
TRBD1 TRBJ2-7 - TRBV16 TGTGCCAGCAGCCAACCCGACAGGGCACAATACTACGAGCAGTACTTC CASSQPDRAQYYEQYF
TRBD2 TRBJ2-1 - TRBV27 TGTGCCAGCAGTTTAACTAGCGGCAATGAGCAGTTCTTC CASSLTSGNEQFF
TRBD1 TRBJ1-5 many TRBV20-1 TGCAGTGCTAGAAAGCGGGGGGGACAGGGTATTAATCAGCCCCAGCATTTT CSARKRGGQGINQPQHF